The clone carrying this T cell receptor beta chain was detected ten times or more. This specimen comes from a study of T cells in Graves' hyperthyroidism and ophthalmopathy. Amplification of TCR beta CDR3 regions was performed using RNA transcripts as template. First-round RT-PCR targeting the TCR CDR3 was performed with the HTBI primer set. TCRdb recomputed calls from the multiplex PCR reads with MiXCR, one row per CDR3 protein. The data show about 350,000 distinct CDR3 sequences, roughly 15% seen once. V was trimmed by 2 bases and J by 7 bases, leaving 12 bases between them. Germline CDR1 GTSNPN, CDR2 SVGIG (reference sequence). The CDR3 has 13 amino acids.

This TCR was sampled from a woman aged 55-70 years with Graves' ophthalmopathy. The chain employs TRBV30 and TRBJ1-5; D is possibly TRBD1 (6 bases). The sequencing input was blood. CDR3 region: CAWSTGGGQPQHF. The CDR3 nucleotides are TGTGCCTGGAGTACGGGGGGCGGGCAGCCCCAGCATTTT.